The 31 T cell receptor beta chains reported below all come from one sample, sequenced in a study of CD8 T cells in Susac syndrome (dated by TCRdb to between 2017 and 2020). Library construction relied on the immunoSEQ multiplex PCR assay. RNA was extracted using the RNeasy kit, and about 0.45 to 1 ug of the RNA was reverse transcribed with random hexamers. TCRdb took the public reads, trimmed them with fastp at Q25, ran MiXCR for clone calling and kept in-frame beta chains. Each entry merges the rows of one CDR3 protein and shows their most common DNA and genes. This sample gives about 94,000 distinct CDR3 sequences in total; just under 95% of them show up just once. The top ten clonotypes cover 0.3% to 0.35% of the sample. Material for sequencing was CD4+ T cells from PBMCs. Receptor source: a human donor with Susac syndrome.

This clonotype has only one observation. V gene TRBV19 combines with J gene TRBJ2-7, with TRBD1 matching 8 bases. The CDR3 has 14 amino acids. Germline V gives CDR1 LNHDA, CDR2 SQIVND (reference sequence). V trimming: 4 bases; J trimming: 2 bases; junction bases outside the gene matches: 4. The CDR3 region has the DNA TGTGCCAGTAGTACCCGGGACAGGCCCTACGAGCAGTACTTC. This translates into CASSTRDRPYEQYF. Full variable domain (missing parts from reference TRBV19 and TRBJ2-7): DGGITQSPKYLFRKEGQNVTLSCEQNLNHDAMYWYRQDPGQGLRLIYYSQIVNDFQKGDIAEGYSVSREKKESFPLTVTSAQKNPTAFYLCASSTRDRPYEQYFGPGTRLTVT.

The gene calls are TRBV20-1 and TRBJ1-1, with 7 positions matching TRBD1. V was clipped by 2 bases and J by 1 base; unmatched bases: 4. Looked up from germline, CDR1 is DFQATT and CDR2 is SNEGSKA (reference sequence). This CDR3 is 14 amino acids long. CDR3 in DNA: TGCAGTGCTAGAAGACGGACAGGGAACACTGAAGCTTTCTTT. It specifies CSARRRTGNTEAFF.

Written as DNA, the CDR3 is TGTGCCATCAGTGAGTCAAAAGATACGCAGTATTTT. This codes for CAISESKDTQYF. This chain uses TRBV10-3 with TRBJ2-3; D gene ambiguous. CDR1 ENHRY and CDR2 SYGVKD come from the germline V gene. There are 12 residues in the CDR3. V was trimmed by 0 bases and J by 5 bases, leaving 3 bases between them.

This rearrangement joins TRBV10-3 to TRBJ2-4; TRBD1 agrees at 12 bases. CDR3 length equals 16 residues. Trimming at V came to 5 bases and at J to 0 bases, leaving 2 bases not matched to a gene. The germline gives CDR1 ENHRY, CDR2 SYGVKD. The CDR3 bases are TGTGCCATCAGTCCGGGACAGGGGGCAGCCAAAAACATTCAGTACTTC. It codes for CAISPGQGAAKNIQYF.

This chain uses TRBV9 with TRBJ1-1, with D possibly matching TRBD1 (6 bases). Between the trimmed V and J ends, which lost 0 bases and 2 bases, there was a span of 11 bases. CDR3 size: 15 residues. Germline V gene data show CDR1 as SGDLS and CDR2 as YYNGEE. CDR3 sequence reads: CASSVDPGDNTEAFF. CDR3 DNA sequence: TGTGCCAGCAGCGTAGACCCAGGGGATAACACTGAAGCTTTCTTT.

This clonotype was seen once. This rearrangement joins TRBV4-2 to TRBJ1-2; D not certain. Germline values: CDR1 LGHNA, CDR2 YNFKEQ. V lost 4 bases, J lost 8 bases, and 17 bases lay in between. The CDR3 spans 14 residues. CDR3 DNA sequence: TGTGCCAGCAGCCCCGCAGGAGGCGGTCGGGGCTACACCTTC. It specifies CASSPAGGGRGYTF.

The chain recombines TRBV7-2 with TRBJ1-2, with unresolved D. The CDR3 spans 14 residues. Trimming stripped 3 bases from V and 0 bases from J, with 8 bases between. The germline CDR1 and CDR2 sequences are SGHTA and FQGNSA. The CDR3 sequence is CASSLRVANYGYTF. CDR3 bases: TGTGCCAGCAGCTTGAGGGTGGCTAACTATGGCTACACCTTC.

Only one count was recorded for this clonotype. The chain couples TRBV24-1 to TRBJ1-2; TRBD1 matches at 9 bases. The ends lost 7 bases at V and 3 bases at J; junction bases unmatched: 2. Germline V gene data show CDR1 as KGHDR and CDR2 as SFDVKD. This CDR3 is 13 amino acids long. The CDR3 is CATSGTGYYGYTF. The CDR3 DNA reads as TGTGCCACCAGCGGGACAGGGTACTATGGCTACACCTTC.

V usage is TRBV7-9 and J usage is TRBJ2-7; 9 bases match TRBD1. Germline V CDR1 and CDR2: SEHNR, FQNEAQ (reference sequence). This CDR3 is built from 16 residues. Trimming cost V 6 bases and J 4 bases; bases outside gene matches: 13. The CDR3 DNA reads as TGTGCCAGCAGGGGGGACAGGGCCAAAGGAACTTACGAGCAGTACTTC. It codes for CASRGDRAKGTYEQYF. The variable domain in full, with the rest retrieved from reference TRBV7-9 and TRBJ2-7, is DTGVSQNPRHKITKRGQNVTFRCDPISEHNRLYWYRQTLGQGPEFLTYFQNEAQLEKSRLLSDRFSAERPKGSFSTLEIQRTEQGDSAMYLCASRGDRAKGTYEQYFGPGTRLTVT.

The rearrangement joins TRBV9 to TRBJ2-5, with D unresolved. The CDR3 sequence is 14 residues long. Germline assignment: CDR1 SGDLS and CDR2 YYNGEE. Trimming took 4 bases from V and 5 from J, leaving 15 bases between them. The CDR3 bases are TGTGCCAGCAGCCCCGCAAGGGATCGGGAGACCCAGTACTTC. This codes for CASSPARDRETQYF.

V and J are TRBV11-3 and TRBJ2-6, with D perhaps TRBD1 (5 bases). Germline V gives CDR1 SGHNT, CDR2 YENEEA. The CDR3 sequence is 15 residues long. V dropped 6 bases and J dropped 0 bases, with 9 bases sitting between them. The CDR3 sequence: CASSTDSSGANVLTF. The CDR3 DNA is TGTGCCAGCAGTACCGACAGCTCTGGGGCCAACGTCCTGACTTTC.

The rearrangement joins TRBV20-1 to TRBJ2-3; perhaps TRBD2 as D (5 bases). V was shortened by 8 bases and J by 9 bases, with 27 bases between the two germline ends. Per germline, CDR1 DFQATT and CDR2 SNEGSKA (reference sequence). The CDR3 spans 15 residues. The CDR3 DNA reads TGCAGTCCCGCCCGGGGTAGCCCACCTTCGGGAACGCAGTATTTT. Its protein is CSPARGSPPSGTQYF.

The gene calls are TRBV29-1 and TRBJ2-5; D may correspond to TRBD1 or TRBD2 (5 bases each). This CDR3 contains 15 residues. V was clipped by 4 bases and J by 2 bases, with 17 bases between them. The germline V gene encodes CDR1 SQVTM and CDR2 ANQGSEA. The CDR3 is CSVGRITGLQETQYF. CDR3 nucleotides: TGCAGCGTTGGACGGATTACGGGGCTACAAGAGACCCAGTACTTC.

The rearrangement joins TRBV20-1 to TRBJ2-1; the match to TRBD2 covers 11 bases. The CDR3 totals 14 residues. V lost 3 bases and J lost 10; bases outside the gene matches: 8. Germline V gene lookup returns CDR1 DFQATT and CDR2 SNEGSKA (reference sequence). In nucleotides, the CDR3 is TGCAGTGCTAGTCTTAGCGGGGGGGGCAAGGAGCAGTTCTTC. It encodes CSASLSGGGKEQFF.

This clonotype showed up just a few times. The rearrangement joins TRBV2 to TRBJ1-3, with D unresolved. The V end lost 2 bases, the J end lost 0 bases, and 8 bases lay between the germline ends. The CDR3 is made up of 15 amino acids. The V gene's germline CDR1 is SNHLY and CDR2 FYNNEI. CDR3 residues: CASSERRNSGNTIYF. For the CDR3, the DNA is TGTGCCAGCAGTGAACGCCGGAACTCTGGAAACACCATATATTTT.

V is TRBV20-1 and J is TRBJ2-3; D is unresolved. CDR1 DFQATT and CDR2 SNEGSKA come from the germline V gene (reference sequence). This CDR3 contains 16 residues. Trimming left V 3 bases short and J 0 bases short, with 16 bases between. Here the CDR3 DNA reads TGCAGTGCTAGTTCGCCGGGCGATCGTAGCACAGATACGCAGTATTTT. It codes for CSASSPGDRSTDTQYF.

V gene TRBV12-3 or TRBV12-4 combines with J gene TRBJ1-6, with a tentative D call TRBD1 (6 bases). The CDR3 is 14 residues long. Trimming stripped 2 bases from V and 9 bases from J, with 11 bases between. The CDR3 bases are TGTGCCAGCAGTTTAATGCAGGGGCGTTCACCCCTCCACTTT. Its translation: CASSLMQGRSPLHF.

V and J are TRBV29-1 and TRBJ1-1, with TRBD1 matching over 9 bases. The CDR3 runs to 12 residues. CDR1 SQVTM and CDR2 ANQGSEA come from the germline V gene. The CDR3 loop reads CSAGQGKTEAFF. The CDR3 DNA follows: TGCAGTGCGGGACAGGGAAAGACTGAAGCTTTCTTT.

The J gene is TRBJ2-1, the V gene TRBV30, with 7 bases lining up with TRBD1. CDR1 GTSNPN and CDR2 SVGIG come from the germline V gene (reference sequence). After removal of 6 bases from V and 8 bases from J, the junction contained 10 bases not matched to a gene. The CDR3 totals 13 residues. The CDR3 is CACPGQIGHEQFF. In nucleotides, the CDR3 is TGTGCCTGCCCGGGACAGATAGGGCATGAGCAGTTCTTC.

The DNA of the CDR3 is TGCGCCAGCAGCCATCCCTCGGGGGCAGGGGTAGGTAATGAGCAGTTCTTC. Translated, it gives CASSHPSGAGVGNEQFF. The chain couples TRBV4-1 to TRBJ2-1, with D perhaps given as TRBD1 or TRBD2 (6 bases each). Germline assignment: CDR1 MGHRA and CDR2 YSYEKL. The V end was cut by 3 bases, the J end by 7 bases, with 22 bases between. This CDR3 spans 17 amino acids.

The CDR3 sequence is CSYRTGGAGELFF. CDR3 DNA sequence: TGCAGCTATAGGACCGGGGGTGCCGGGGAGCTGTTTTTT. The rearrangement links TRBV29-1 to TRBJ2-2; TRBD2 might be the D (6 bases). Trimming removed 8 bases at V and 6 bases at J, with 16 bases between. There are 13 residues in the CDR3. Looked up from germline, CDR1 is SQVTM and CDR2 is ANQGSEA.

Here the CDR3 reads CASSGTGTDTQYF. DNA of the CDR3: TGTGCCAGCAGCGGAACAGGGACAGATACGCAGTATTTT. The rearrangement joins TRBV9 to TRBJ2-3, with D possibly TRBD1 on 6 matching bases. Trimming took 3 bases from V and 3 from J, leaving 8 bases between them. The germline V gene encodes CDR1 SGDLS and CDR2 YYNGEE. The CDR3 is 13 residues long.

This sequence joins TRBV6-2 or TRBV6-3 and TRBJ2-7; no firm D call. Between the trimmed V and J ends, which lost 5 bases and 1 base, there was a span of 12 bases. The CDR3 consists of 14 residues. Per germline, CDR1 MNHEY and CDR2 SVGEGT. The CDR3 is CASSLLGPSYEQYF. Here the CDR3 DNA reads TGTGCCAGCAGTCTACTGGGTCCGTCCTACGAGCAGTACTTC.

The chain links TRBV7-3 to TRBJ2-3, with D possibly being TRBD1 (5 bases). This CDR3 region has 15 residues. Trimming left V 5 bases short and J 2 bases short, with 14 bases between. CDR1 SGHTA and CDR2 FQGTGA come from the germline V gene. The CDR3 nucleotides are TGTGCCAGCAGCGAGGCAGGGATATCCACAGATACGCAGTATTTT. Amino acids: CASSEAGISTDTQYF. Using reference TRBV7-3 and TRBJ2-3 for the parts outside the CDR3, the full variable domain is GAGVSQTPSNKVTEKGKYVELRCDPISGHTALYWYRQSLGQGPEFLIYFQGTGAADDSGLPNDRFFAVRPEGSVSTLKIQRTERGDSAVYLCASSEAGISTDTQYFGPGTRLTVL.

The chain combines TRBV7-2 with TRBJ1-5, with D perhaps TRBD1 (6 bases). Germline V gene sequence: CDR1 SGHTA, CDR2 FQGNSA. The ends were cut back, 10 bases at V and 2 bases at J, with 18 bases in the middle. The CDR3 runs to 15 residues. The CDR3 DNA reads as TGTGCCACTAGCCGGGACAACGGGGGCAATCAGCCCCAGCATTTT. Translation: CATSRDNGGNQPQHF. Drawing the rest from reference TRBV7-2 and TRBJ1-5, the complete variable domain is GAGVSQSPSNKVTEKGKDVELRCDPISGHTALYWYRQSLGQGLEFLIYFQGNSAPDKSGLPSDRFSAERTGGSVSTLTIQRTQQEDSAVYLCATSRDNGGNQPQHFGDGTRLSIL.

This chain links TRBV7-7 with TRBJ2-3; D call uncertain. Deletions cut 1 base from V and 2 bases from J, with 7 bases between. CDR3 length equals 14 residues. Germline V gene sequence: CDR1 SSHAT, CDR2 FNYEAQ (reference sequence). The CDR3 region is CASSLDRSTDTQYF. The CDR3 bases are TGTGCCAGCAGCTTAGATCGGTCCACAGATACGCAGTATTTT.

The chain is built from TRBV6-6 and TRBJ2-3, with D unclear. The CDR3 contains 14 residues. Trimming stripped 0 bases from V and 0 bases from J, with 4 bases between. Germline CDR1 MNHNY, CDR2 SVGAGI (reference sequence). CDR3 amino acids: CASSYSRSTDTQYF. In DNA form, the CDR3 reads TGTGCCAGCAGTTACTCCCGTAGCACAGATACGCAGTATTTT.

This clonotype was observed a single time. CDR3 in amino acids: CASSLGQGANEQFF. In DNA, the CDR3 is TGTGCCAGCAGCTTGGGACAGGGGGCAAATGAGCAGTTCTTC. The gene calls are TRBV7-2 and TRBJ2-1; the match to TRBD1 covers 12 bases. The CDR3 totals 14 residues. Germline values: CDR1 SGHTA, CDR2 FQGNSA. V gave up 3 bases and J gave up 7 bases; unmatched junction bases: 1.

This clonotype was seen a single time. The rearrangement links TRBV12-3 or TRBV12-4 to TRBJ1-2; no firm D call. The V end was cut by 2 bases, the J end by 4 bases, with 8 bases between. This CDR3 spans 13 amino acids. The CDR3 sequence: CASSLSSLYGYTF. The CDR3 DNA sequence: TGTGCCAGCAGTTTATCCAGCCTCTATGGCTACACCTTC.

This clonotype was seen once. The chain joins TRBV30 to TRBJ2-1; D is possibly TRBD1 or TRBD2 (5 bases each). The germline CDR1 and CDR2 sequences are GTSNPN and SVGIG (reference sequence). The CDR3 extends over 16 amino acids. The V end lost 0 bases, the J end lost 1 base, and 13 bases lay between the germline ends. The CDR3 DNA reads TGTGCCTGGAGTGTACCGGGACCAAGTTCCTACAATGAGCAGTTCTTC. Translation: CAWSVPGPSSYNEQFF.

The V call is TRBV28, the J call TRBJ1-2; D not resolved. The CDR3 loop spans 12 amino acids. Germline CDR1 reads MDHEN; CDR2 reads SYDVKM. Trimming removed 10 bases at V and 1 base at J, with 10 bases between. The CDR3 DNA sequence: TGTGCCATTCAAGGTAGTAACTATGGCTACACCTTC. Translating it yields CAIQGSNYGYTF.